This entry lists 7 T cell receptor beta chains sequenced from one sample in a study of identical twins. MiXCR was run by TCRdb on the 5' RACE reads, yielding one entry per CDR3 protein. The sample has 1.5 million or so distinct CDR3 sequences, about 31% seen once. The specimen was cord blood. Every receptor here comes from a newborn girl in good health.

The V call is TRBV28, the J call TRBJ2-7; TRBD1 matches at 8 bases. V shed 4 bases, J shed 5 bases, and the junction held 4 bases outside the gene matches. Per the germline V gene, CDR1 is MDHEN and CDR2 is SYDVKM. This CDR3 has 13 amino acids. As DNA, the CDR3 is TGTGCCAGCAGTTCGGACAGGGACAACGAGCAGTACTTC. This translates into CASSSDRDNEQYF.

A note on this clonotype: One junction end disagrees with the germline gene, perhaps due to a read error. The CDR3 spells CASSYSLGQSNYSYTF. The CDR3, as DNA: TGTGCCAGCAGTTACTCGCTAGGGCAATCTAACTATAGCTACACCTTC. The gene calls are TRBV6-5 and TRBJ1-2; D call uncertain. This CDR3 spans 16 amino acids. Germline lookup yields CDR1 MNHEY and CDR2 SVGAGI.

This clonotype occurred a few times. The chain recombines TRBV5-1 with TRBJ1-1; no definite D call. Germline lookup yields CDR1 SGHRS and CDR2 YFSETQ. CDR3 length: 13 residues. The V and J ends lost 4 bases and 10 bases respectively, with 17 bases between them. In DNA form, the CDR3 reads TGCGCCAGCAGCCCCCAAACGGGGAGGGTAGCTTTCTTT. The encoded protein is CASSPQTGRVAFF.

The chain links TRBV10-3 to TRBJ2-7; D is unclear. CDR3 length: 14 amino acids. Germline V CDR1 and CDR2: ENHRY, SYGVKD. V was clipped by 8 bases and J by 1 base, with 15 bases between them. CDR3 coding DNA: TGTGCCATCGGCCCCGGCGTTACATCCTACGAGCAGTACTTC. It yields the protein CAIGPGVTSYEQYF.

The rearrangement links TRBV20-1 to TRBJ2-3, with 11 bases fitting TRBD2. This CDR3 region has 18 residues. CDR1 is DFQATT and CDR2 is SNEGSKA in the germline V gene (reference sequence). Trimming at V came to 2 bases and at J to 4 bases, leaving 14 bases not matched to a gene. The DNA for the CDR3 is TGCAGTGCTAGAAACCTGACGCTAGCGGGAGGATATGCAGATACGCAGTATTTT. This gives the protein CSARNLTLAGGYADTQYF.

The chain has TRBV4-2 and TRBJ2-3; 12 nucleotides align to TRBD2. Germline V gene data show CDR1 as LGHNA and CDR2 as YNFKEQ. The CDR3 runs 18 residues. V lost 0 bases, J lost 0 bases, and 4 bases stayed unmatched. CDR3 sequence (DNA): TGTGCCAGCAGCCAAGAATCGGGGACTAGCGGGAGCACAGATACGCAGTATTTT. Residues: CASSQESGTSGSTDTQYF.

This clonotype was seen a handful of times. At one of its ends the junction is not consistent with the germline gene, which may arise from a read error. The rearrangement uses TRBV5-1 and TRBJ1-1; D is ambiguous. The CDR3 loop spans 14 amino acids. Germline CDR1 and CDR2: SGHRS and YFSETQ. In DNA form, the CDR3 reads TGCGCCAGCAGCTTGGCCGTGAGGAACGCTGAAGCTTTCTTT. It translates to CASSLAVRNAEAFF.